This T cell receptor (beta chain) was observed in a study of blood T cell repertoires in COVID-19. The CDR3 has 14 residues. The germline CDR1 and CDR2 sequences are WSHSY and SAAADI. V gave up 8 bases and J gave up 4 bases; unmatched junction bases: 8. During active infection, Seattle patients enrolled and were then monitored through disease. Repertoires were generated with immunoSEQ multiplex PCR, while TCRdb's copy carries only in-frame clones and drops some. The sample comprises 60,000 to 90,000 clones, around 84% of which are singletons, and approximately 10% rests with the top ten. Sequences were obtained from peripheral blood. The chain has TRBV10-2 and TRBJ1-2; 9 nucleotides align to TRBD1. This sequence originates from a man aged 55-75 years with COVID-19, enrolled during active disease. The CDR3 loop is CASRTGDRAYGYTF. Written as DNA, the CDR3 is TGCGCCAGCCGGACGGGGGACAGGGCCTATGGCTACACCTTC.